This T cell receptor beta chain came from a study of CD8 T cells in ankylosing spondylitis. Findings and limits, study-wide: In ankylosing spondylitis blood, a motif of seven to nine highly homologous TCR beta variants appeared characteristic. Past research had described some motif variants in reactive arthritis synovial fluid and blood.

As to this clonotype: What it binds is not known.

TCRdb processed the 5' RACE reads anew with MiXCR; each CDR3 protein has one entry. The data hold a few hundred thousand distinct CDR3 sequences, with 8% observed a single time. This CDR3 is built from 15 residues. Germline V gene sequence: CDR1 LNHDA, CDR2 SQIVND (reference sequence). V lost 6 bases, J lost 4 bases, and 9 bases stayed unmatched. The chain links TRBV19 to TRBJ2-1, with TRBD2 matching 7 bases. The TCR sequence derives from a male donor with ankylosing spondylitis. The sequencing sample was made of blood, either unsorted or a sorted T cell fraction (not recorded which). This CDR3 reads CASRRRSGAYNEQFF. In DNA form, the CDR3 reads TGTGCCAGTAGGAGACGGAGCGGGGCATACAATGAGCAGTTCTTC. Together with reference TRBV19 and TRBJ2-1, the CDR3 gives the full variable domain: DGGITQSPKYLFRKEGQNVTLSCEQNLNHDAMYWYRQDPGQGLRLIYYSQIVNDFQKGDIAEGYSVSREKKESFPLTVTSAQKNPTAFYLCASRRRSGAYNEQFFGPGTRLTVL.